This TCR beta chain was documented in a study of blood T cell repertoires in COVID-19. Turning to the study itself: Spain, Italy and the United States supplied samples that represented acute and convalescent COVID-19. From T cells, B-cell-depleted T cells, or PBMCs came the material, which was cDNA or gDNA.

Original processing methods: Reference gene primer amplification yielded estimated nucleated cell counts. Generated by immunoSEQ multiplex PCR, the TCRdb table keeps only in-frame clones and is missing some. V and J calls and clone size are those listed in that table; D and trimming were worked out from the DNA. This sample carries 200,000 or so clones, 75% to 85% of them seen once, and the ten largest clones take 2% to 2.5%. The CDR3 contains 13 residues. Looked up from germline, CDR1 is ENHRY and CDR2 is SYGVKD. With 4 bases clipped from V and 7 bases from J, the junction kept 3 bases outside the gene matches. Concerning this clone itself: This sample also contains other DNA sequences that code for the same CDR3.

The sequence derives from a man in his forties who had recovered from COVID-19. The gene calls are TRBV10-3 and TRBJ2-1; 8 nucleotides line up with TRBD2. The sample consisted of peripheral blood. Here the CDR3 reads CAISGTSRNEQFF. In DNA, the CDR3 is TGTGCCATCAGTGGGACTAGCAGGAATGAGCAGTTCTTC.